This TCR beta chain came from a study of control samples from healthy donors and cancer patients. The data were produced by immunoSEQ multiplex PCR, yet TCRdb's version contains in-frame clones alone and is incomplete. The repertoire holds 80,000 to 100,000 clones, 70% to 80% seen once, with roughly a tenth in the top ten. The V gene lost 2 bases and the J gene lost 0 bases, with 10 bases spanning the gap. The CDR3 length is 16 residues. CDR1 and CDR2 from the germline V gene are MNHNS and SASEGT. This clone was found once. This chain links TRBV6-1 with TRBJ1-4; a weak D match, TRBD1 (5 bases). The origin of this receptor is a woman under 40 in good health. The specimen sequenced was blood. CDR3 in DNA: TGTGCCAGCAGTGAACAGGGAGGAGCAACTAATGAAAAACTGTTTTTT. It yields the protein CASSEQGGATNEKLFF.